These 5 T cell receptor beta chains share one sample of origin, sequenced in a study of T cells in Graves' hyperthyroidism and ophthalmopathy. RNA transcripts served as the template for amplifying TCR beta CDR3 regions. RT-PCR in the first round (using the HTBI primer set) targeted the TCR CDR3. TCRdb re-called the multiplex PCR reads through MiXCR, storing one row per CDR3 protein. Seen here are 50,000 to 75,000 distinct CDR3 sequences, around 50% observed once, and the top ten hold 9.5% to 15%. The specimen was blood. The origin of the receptors is a woman aged 25 to 45 with Graves' ophthalmopathy.

This clonotype has at least ten counts. The rearrangement uses TRBV6-5 and TRBJ2-1; 9 bases match TRBD1. V lost 5 bases and J lost 10; bases outside the gene matches: 12. CDR3 length: 15 amino acids. The germline V gene has CDR1 MNHEY and CDR2 SVGAGI. In DNA, the CDR3 is TGTGCCAGCAGTCTACAGGGGGCTACGCGGGGAGAGCAGTTCTTC. Amino acid sequence: CASSLQGATRGEQFF.

The sample holds many counts of this clonotype. This chain links TRBV10-3 with TRBJ2-5; D may be TRBD1 or TRBD2 (5 bases each). CDR1 and CDR2 (germline): ENHRY, SYGVKD. V was clipped by 10 bases and J by 4 bases, with 22 bases between them. The CDR3 loop spans 15 amino acids. The CDR3 DNA sequence: TGTGCCACCCGTGGGAGCAGGGAGAAGGTAGAGACCCAGTACTTC. It specifies CATRGSREKVETQYF.

The V and J genes are TRBV10-2 and TRBJ1-6; D not resolved. V lost 8 bases and J lost 0, with 23 bases in between. This CDR3 has 19 amino acids. Germline V gives CDR1 WSHSY, CDR2 SAAADI. In nucleotides, the CDR3 is TGCGCCAGCCAAGATCGGACTAGCGGTTCAAGCTCCTATAATTCACCCCTCCACTTT. Encoded protein: CASQDRTSGSSSYNSPLHF.

In this sample, this clonotype turned up many times. The J gene is TRBJ1-2, the V gene TRBV5-1; 11 nucleotides align to TRBD1. The CDR3 has 15 residues. Germline CDR1 reads SGHRS; CDR2 reads YFSETQ. V shed 5 bases and J 7 bases; nucleotides not matched to a gene: 10. DNA of the CDR3: TGCGCCAGCAGAAAAGCCGGACAGGGGGCTGGTGGCTACACCTTC. Encoded protein: CASRKAGQGAGGYTF.

This clonotype was seen at least ten times. The chain couples TRBV20-1 to TRBJ2-5; the D gene could be TRBD1 or TRBD2 (5 bases each). The CDR3 covers 14 residues. Trimming left V 6 bases short and J 5 bases short, with 19 bases between. Germline CDR1 is DFQATT and CDR2 is SNEGSKA (reference sequence). In DNA form, the CDR3 reads TGCAGTGCATCCGGGACCCGAAAGGGGGAGACCCAGTACTTC. Its translation: CSASGTRKGETQYF.